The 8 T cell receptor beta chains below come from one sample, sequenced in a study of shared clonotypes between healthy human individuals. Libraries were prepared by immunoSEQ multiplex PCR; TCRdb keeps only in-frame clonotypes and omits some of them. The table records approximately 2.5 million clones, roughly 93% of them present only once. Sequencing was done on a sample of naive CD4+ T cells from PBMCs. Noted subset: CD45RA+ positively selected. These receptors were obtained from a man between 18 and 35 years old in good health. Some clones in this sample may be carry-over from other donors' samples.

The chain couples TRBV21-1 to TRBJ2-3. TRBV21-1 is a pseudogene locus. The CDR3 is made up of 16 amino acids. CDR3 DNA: TGTGCCAGCAGCAAAGTGTCGGCAACTAGCACAGATACGCAGTATTTT. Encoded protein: CASSKVSATSTDTQYF.

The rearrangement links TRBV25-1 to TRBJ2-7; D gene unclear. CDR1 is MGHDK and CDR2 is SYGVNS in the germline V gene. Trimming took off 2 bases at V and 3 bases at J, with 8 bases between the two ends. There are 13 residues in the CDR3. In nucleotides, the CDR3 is TGTGCCAGCAGTGAAGTAGGCCGCTACGAGCAGTACTTC. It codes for CASSEVGRYEQYF.

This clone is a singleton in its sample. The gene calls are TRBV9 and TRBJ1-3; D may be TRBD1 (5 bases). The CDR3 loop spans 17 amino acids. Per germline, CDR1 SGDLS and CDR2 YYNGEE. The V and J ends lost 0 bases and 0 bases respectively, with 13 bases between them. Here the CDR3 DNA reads TGTGCCAGCAGCGTAGCTGGGGACGGCGTCTCTGGAAACACCATATATTTT. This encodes CASSVAGDGVSGNTIYF.

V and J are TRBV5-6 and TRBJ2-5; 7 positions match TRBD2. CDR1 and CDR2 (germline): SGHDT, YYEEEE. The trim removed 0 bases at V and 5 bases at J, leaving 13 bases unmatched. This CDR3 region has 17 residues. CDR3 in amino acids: CASSLVLTGGFVETQYF. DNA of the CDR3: TGTGCCAGCAGCTTGGTATTAACGGGGGGATTTGTCGAGACCCAGTACTTC.

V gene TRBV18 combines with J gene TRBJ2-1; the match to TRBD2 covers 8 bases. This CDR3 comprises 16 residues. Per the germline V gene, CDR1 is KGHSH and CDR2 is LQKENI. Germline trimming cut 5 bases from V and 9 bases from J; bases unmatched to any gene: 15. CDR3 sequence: CASSSKPGLELPEQFF. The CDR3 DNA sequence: TGTGCCAGCTCATCGAAACCGGGACTAGAGTTACCTGAGCAGTTCTTC.

CDR3 region: CAWSDRANTEAFF. Here the CDR3 DNA reads TGTGCCTGGAGCGACAGGGCGAACACTGAAGCTTTCTTT. V gene TRBV30 combines with J gene TRBJ1-1; 7 bases are shared with TRBD1. There are 13 residues in the CDR3. The V gene's germline CDR1 is GTSNPN and CDR2 SVGIG (reference sequence). Trimming removed 3 bases from V and 1 base from J; junction bases left unmatched: 2.

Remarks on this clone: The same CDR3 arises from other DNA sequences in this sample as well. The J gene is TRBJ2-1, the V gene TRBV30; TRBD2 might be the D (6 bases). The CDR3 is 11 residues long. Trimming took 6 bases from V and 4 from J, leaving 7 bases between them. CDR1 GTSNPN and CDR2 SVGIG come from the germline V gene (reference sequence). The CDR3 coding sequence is TGTGCCTGTAGCGGTTACAATGAGCAGTTCTTC. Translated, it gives CACSGYNEQFF.

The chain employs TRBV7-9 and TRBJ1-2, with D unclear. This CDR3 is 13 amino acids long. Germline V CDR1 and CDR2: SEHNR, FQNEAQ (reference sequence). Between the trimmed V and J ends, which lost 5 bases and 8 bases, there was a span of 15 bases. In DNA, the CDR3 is TGTGCCAGCAGCGGGTCTCGACCCCTCGGCTACACCTTC. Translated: CASSGSRPLGYTF. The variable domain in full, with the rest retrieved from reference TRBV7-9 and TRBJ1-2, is DTGVSQNPRHKITKRGQNVTFRCDPISEHNRLYWYRQTLGQGPEFLTYFQNEAQLEKSRLLSDRFSAERPKGSFSTLEIQRTEQGDSAMYLCASSGSRPLGYTFGSGTRLTVV.